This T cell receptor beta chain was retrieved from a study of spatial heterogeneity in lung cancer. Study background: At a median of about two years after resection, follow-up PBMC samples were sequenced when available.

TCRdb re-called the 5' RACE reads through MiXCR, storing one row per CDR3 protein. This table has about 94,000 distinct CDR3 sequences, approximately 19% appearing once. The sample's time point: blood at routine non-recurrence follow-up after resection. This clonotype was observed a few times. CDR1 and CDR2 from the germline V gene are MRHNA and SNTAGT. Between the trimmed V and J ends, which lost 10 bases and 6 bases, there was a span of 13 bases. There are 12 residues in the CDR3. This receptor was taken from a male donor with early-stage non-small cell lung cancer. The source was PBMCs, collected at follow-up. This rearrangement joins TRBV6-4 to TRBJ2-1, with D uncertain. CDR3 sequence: CATSSPSNEQFF. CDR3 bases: TGTGCCACCAGCAGTCCTTCCAATGAGCAGTTCTTC.